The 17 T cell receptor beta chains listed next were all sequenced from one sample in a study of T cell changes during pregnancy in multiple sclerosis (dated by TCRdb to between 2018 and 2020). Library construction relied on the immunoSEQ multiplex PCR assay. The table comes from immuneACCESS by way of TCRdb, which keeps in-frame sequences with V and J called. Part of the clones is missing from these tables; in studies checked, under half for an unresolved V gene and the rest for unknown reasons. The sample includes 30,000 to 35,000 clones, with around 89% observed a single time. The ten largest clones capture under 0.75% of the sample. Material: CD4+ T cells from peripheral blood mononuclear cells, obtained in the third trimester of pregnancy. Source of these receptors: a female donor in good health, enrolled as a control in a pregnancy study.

CDR3 coding DNA: TGTGCCAGCAGCCGGGACAGGGGTGATGGCTACACCTTC. Translated: CASSRDRGDGYTF. This sequence joins TRBV7-9 and TRBJ1-2; 10 positions agree with TRBD1. Unmatched junction bases numbered 3, after V lost 5 bases and J lost 6 bases. Looked up from germline, CDR1 is SEHNR and CDR2 is FQNEAQ (reference sequence). CDR3 length equals 13 residues.

CDR3 in amino acids: CASSSGKGWLAFF. The CDR3 DNA is TGTGCCAGCAGTTCCGGGAAAGGGTGGTTGGCTTTCTTT. This sequence joins TRBV6-7 and TRBJ1-1; D remains unclear. TRBV6-7 is classed as an ORF, of uncertain function. The CDR3 loop spans 13 amino acids. V dropped 4 bases and J dropped 11 bases, with 17 bases sitting between them.

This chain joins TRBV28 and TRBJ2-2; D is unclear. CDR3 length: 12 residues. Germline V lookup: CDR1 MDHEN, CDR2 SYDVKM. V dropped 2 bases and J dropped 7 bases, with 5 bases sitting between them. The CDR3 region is CASSLAVGELFF. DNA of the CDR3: TGTGCCAGCAGTTTAGCGGTCGGGGAGCTGTTTTTT.

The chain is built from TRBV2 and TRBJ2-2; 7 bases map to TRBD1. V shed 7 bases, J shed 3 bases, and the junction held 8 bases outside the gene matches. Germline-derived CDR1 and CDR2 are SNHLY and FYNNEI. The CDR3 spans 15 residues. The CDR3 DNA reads TGTGCCAGCACCTTGACAGGGTCCGACACCGGGGAGCTGTTTTTT. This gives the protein CASTLTGSDTGELFF.

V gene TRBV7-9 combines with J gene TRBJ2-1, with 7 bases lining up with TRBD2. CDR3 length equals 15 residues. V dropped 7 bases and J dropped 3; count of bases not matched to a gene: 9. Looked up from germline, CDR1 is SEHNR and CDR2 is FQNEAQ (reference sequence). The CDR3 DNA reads TGTGCCAGCACCCCCGCGGGAGTTAACTACAATGAGCAGTTCTTC. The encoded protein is CASTPAGVNYNEQFF.

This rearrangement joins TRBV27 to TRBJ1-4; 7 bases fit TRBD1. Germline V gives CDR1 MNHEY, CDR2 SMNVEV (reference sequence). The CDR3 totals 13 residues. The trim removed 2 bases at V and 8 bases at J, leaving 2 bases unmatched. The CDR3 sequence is CASSLGRGEKLFF. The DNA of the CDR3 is TGTGCCAGCAGTTTAGGCAGGGGGGAAAAACTGTTTTTT.

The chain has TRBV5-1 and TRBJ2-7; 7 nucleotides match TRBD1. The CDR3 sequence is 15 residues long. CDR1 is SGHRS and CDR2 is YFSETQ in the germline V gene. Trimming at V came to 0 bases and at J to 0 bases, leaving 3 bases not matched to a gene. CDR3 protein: CASSLAGTASYEQYF. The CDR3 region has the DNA TGCGCCAGCAGCTTGGCCGGGACAGCCTCCTACGAGCAGTACTTC.

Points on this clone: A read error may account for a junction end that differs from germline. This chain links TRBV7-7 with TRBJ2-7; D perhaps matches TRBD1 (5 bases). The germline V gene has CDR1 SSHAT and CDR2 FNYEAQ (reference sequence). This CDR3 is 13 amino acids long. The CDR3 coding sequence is TGTGCTAGCAGCCCCGACAGCTCCTACGAGCAGTACTTC. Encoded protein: CASSPDSSYEQYF.

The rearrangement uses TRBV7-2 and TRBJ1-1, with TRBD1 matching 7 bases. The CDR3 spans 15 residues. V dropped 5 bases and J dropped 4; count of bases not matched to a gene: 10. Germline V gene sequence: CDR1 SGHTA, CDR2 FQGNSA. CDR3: CASSVSRGRGTEAFF. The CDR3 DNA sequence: TGTGCCAGCAGCGTTTCTAGGGGGCGCGGCACTGAAGCTTTCTTT.

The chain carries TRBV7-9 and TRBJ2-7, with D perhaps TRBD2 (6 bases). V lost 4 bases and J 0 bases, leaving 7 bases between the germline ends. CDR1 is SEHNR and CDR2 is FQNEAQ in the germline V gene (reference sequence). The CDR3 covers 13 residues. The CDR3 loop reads CASSSGDSYEQYF. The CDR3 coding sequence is TGTGCCAGCAGCTCGGGGGACTCCTACGAGCAGTACTTC.

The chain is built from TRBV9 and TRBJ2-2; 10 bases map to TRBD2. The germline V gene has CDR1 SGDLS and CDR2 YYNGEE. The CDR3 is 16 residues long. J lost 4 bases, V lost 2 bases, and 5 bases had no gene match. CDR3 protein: CASSVQREGSTGELFF. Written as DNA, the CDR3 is TGTGCCAGCAGCGTCCAGCGGGAGGGCTCCACCGGGGAGCTGTTTTTT.

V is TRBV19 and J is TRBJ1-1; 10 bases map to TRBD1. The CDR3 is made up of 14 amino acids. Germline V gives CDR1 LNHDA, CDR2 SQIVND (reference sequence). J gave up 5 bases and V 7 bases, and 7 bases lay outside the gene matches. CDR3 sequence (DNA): TGTGCCAGTACCCGGGACAGGGGTGCGACTGAAGCTTTCTTT. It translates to CASTRDRGATEAFF.

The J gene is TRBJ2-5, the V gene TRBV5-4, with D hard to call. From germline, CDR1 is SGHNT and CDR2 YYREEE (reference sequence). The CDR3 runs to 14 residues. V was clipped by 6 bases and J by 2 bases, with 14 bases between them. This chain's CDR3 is CASTKLELQETQYF. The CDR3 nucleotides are TGTGCCAGCACCAAGTTAGAGTTACAAGAGACCCAGTACTTC.

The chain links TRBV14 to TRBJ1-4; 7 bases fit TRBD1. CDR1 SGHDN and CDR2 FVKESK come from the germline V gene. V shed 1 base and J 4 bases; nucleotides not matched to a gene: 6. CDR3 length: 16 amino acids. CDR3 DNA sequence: TGTGCCAGCAGCCAAGTTGGCTGGGACAGTAATGAAAAACTGTTTTTT. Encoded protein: CASSQVGWDSNEKLFF.

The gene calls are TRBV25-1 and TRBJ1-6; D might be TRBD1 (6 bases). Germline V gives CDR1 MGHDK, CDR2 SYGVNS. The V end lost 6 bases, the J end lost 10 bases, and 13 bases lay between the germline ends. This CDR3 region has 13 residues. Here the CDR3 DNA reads TGTGCCAGCAGGGCGGGGGGGCAATCACCCCTCCACTTT. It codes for CASRAGGQSPLHF.

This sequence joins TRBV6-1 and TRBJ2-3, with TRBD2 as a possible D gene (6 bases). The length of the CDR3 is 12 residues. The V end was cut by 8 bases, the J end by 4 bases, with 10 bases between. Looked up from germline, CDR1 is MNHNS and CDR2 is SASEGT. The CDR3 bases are TGTGCCAGCCGACTAGGCTCAGATACGCAGTATTTT. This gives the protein CASRLGSDTQYF.

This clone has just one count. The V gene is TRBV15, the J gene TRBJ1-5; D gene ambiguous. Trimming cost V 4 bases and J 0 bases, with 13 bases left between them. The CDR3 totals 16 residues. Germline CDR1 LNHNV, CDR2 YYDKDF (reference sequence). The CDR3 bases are TGTGCCACCAGCAACCCATCCGAGCATAGCAATCAGCCCCAGCATTTT. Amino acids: CATSNPSEHSNQPQHF.